Included here is one TCR beta chain sequence, with context. CDR1 is SGDLS, CDR2 YYNGEE, per germline. The CDR3 totals 16 residues. V lost 0 bases to trimming and J lost 5 bases; unmatched junction nucleotides: 7. The entry originates in a study of blood T cell repertoires in COVID-19. Methods used by the authors: Reference gene primer amplification gave nucleated cell count estimates. The table came from immunoSEQ multiplex PCR; TCRdb's copy has only in-frame clones and leaves some out. That table gives V, J and clone size, and the DNA gave D and trimming. This sample has 410,000 or so clones, with 86% found just once.

This receptor was obtained from a woman aged 30 to 39 with active or convalescent COVID-19. The chain uses TRBV9 and TRBJ1-4, with 7 bases identical to TRBD1. The source material was peripheral blood. CDR3 DNA sequence: TGTGCCAGCAGCGTAGACGGGGGCAGGGGGAATGAAAAACTGTTTTTT. The encoded protein is CASSVDGGRGNEKLFF.